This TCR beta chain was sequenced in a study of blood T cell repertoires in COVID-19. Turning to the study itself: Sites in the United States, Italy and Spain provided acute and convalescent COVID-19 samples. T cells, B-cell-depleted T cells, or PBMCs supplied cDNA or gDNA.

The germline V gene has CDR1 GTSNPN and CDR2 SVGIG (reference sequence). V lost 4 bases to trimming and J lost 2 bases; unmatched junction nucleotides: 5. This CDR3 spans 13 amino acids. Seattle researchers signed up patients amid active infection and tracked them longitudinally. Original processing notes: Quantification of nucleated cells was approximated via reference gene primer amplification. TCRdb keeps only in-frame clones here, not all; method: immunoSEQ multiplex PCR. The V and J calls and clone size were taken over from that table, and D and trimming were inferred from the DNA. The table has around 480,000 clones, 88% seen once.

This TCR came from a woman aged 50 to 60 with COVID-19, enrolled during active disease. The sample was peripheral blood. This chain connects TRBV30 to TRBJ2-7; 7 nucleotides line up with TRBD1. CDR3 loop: CAWNRQGAYEQYF. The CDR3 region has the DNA TGTGCCTGGAACAGACAGGGTGCCTACGAGCAGTACTTC.